One sample yielded the 9 T cell receptor beta chains listed below, sequenced in a study of blood T cell repertoires in COVID-19. The assay was immunoSEQ multiplex PCR, and TCRdb's table has in-frame clones only and misses some. Of 360,000 or so clones listed, around nine tenths are singletons. Sequencing used PBMCs or T cells enriched from blood (not recorded which). The receptor source for this set is a woman aged 25-40 years who had been exposed to COVID-19.

V gene TRBV6-5 combines with J gene TRBJ2-1; unclear D gene. The CDR3 sequence is 12 residues long. Trimming took off 6 bases at V and 8 bases at J, with 11 bases between the two ends. CDR1 and CDR2 (germline): MNHEY, SVGAGI. Written as DNA, the CDR3 is TGTGCCAGCAGCACCCTAAGAGATGAGCAGTTCTTC. Translation gives CASSTLRDEQFF.

This chain connects TRBV6-5 to TRBJ1-4, with 7 bases aligning to TRBD1. V lost 5 bases and J lost 6; bases outside the gene matches: 9. Germline V lookup: CDR1 MNHEY, CDR2 SVGAGI. The CDR3 extends over 15 amino acids. Written as DNA, the CDR3 is TGTGCCAGCAGTCCGGAAGGACAGGTTTATGAAAAACTGTTTTTT. Translating it yields CASSPEGQVYEKLFF.

This clone was counted many times. The chain recombines TRBV28 with TRBJ1-4, with TRBD1 matching 11 bases. V lost 3 bases and J lost 4; bases outside the gene matches: 13. The germline V gene encodes CDR1 MDHEN and CDR2 SYDVKM. CDR3 length: 19 residues. CDR3 protein: CASSLVRTGGFRSNEKLFF. The DNA for the CDR3 is TGTGCCAGCAGTTTGGTCCGGACAGGGGGCTTCCGAAGTAATGAAAAACTGTTTTTT. Filled out from reference TRBV28 and TRBJ1-4, the complete variable domain reads DVKVTQSSRYLVKRTGEKVFLECVQDMDHENMFWYRQDPGLGLRLIYFSYDVKMKEKGDIPEGYSVSREKKERFSLILESASTNQTSMYLCASSLVRTGGFRSNEKLFFGSGTQLSVL.

The gene calls are TRBV28 and TRBJ1-1; TRBD1 aligns across 10 bases. The CDR3 is 14 residues long. Looked up from germline, CDR1 is MDHEN and CDR2 is SYDVKM. Trimming at V came to 6 bases and at J to 11 bases, leaving 12 bases not matched to a gene. The CDR3 sequence is CASSAKGRTGGAFF. The CDR3 coding sequence is TGTGCCAGCAGCGCTAAGGGTAGGACAGGGGGTGCTTTCTTT. Full variable domain (outside the CDR3, taken from reference TRBV28 and TRBJ1-1): DVKVTQSSRYLVKRTGEKVFLECVQDMDHENMFWYRQDPGLGLRLIYFSYDVKMKEKGDIPEGYSVSREKKERFSLILESASTNQTSMYLCASSAKGRTGGAFFGQGTRLTVV.

The chain has TRBV15 and TRBJ2-7; D may be TRBD1 (6 bases). With 4 bases removed from V and 6 bases from J, the gap between germline ends came to 16 bases. Looked up from germline, CDR1 is LNHNV and CDR2 is YYDKDF (reference sequence). The CDR3 consists of 14 residues. CDR3 residues: CATSKGTGPLEQYF. CDR3 sequence (DNA): TGTGCCACCAGCAAAGGCACAGGGCCGCTCGAGCAGTACTTC.

The rearrangement links TRBV28 to TRBJ1-1, with TRBD1 as a possible D gene (6 bases). Germline V CDR1 and CDR2: MDHEN, SYDVKM. Trimming left V 6 bases short and J 0 bases short, with 8 bases between. CDR3 length: 13 residues. The DNA for the CDR3 is TGTGCCAGCAGCGACAGGTTGAACACTGAAGCTTTCTTT. Translated: CASSDRLNTEAFF. Filled out from reference TRBV28 and TRBJ1-1, the complete variable domain reads DVKVTQSSRYLVKRTGEKVFLECVQDMDHENMFWYRQDPGLGLRLIYFSYDVKMKEKGDIPEGYSVSREKKERFSLILESASTNQTSMYLCASSDRLNTEAFFGQGTRLTVV.

The chain combines TRBV15 with TRBJ2-1; D is possibly TRBD1 (5 bases). This CDR3 contains 15 residues. Germline V gene data show CDR1 as LNHNV and CDR2 as YYDKDF (reference sequence). V was clipped by 0 bases and J by 6 bases, with 12 bases between them. CDR3 residues: CATSRDGAKGNEQFF. The CDR3 DNA reads TGTGCCACCAGCAGAGATGGGGCGAAGGGCAATGAGCAGTTCTTC.

The gene calls are TRBV7-8 and TRBJ2-1; TRBD1 matches 9 bases. Germline values: CDR1 SGHVS, CDR2 FQNEAQ. Trimming at V came to 1 base and at J to 2 bases, leaving 6 bases not matched to a gene. The CDR3 has 17 amino acids. Written as DNA, the CDR3 is TGTGCCAGCAGCTTAGGCGGGGGACAGGGCCCCTACAATGAGCAGTTCTTC. It is translated as CASSLGGGQGPYNEQFF.

The V and J genes are TRBV27 and TRBJ1-5; the D gene is possibly TRBD1 (6 bases). V lost 3 bases, J lost 7 bases, and 13 bases lay in between. CDR1 MNHEY and CDR2 SMNVEV come from the germline V gene (reference sequence). This CDR3 contains 14 residues. CDR3 amino acids: CASSFNGGPQPQHF. The CDR3 coding sequence is TGTGCCAGCAGTTTCAACGGGGGGCCGCAGCCCCAGCATTTT.